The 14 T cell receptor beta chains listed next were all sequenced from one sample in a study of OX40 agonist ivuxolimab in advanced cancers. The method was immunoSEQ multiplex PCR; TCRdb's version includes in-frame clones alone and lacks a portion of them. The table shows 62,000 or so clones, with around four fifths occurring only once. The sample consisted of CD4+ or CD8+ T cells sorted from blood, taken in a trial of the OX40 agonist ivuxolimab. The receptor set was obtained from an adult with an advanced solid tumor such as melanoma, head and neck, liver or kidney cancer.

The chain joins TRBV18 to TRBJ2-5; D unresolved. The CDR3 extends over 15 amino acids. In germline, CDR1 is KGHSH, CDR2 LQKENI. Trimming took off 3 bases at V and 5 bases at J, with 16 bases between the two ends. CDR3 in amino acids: CASSPTLSPMETQYF. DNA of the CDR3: TGTGCCAGCTCACCTACCCTTTCCCCTATGGAGACCCAGTACTTC.

The CDR3 DNA reads as TGCGCCAGCAGCTTGGCCTCCGGGACTAGTAATGAGCAGTTCTTC. Translation: CASSLASGTSNEQFF. The V and J genes are TRBV5-1 and TRBJ2-1; TRBD2 agrees at 8 bases. The V gene end was trimmed by 0 bases and the J gene end by 7 bases; junction bases not matched to a gene: 6. The CDR3 consists of 15 residues. CDR1 and CDR2 (germline): SGHRS, YFSETQ.

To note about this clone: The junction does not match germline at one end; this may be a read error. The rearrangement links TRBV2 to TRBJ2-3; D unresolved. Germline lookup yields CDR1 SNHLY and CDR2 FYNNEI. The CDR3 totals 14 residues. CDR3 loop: CASSEGRRPDTQYF. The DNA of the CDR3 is TGTGCCAGCAGCGAAGGACGGCGGCCAGATACGCAGTATTTT. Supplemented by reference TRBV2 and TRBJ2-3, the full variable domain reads EPEVTQTPSHQVTQMGQEVILRCVPISNHLYFYWYRQILGQKVEFLVSFYNNEISEKSEIFDDQFSVERPDGSNFTLKIRSTKLEDSAMYFCASSEGRRPDTQYFGPGTRLTVL.

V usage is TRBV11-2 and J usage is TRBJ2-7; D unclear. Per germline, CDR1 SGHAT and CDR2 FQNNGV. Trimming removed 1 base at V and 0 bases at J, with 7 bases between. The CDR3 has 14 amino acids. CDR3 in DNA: TGTGCCAGCAGCTTAGGGGTTCTCTCCTACGAGCAGTACTTC. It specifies CASSLGVLSYEQYF.

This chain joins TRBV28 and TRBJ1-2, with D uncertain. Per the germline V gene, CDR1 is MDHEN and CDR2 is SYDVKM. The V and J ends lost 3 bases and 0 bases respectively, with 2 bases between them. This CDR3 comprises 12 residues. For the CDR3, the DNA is TGTGCCAGCAGTTTTACTAACTATGGCTACACCTTC. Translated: CASSFTNYGYTF.

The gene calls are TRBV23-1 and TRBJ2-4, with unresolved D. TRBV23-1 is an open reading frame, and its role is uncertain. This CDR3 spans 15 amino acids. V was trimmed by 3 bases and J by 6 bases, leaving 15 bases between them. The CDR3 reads CASSHRRVSVNIQYF. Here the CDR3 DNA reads TGCGCCAGCAGTCATCGTCGGGTATCCGTAAACATTCAGTACTTC.

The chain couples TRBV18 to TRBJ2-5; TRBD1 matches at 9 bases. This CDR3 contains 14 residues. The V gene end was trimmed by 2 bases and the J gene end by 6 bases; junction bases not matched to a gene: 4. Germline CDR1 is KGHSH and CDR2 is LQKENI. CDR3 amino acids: CASSPGQGMKTQYF. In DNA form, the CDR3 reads TGTGCCAGCTCACCAGGACAGGGGATGAAGACCCAGTACTTC.

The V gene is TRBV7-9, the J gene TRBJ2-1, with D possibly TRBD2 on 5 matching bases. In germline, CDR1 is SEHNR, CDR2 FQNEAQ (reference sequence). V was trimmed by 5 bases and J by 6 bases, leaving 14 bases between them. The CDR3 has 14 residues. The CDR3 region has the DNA TGTGCCAGCAGCCCCGTCCTCGGGGTCAATGAGCAGTTCTTC. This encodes CASSPVLGVNEQFF.

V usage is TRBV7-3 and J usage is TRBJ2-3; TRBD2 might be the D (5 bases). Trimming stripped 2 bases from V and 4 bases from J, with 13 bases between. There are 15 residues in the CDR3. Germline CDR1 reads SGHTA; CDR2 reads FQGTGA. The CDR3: CASSLSAGIADTQYF. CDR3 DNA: TGTGCCAGCAGCTTATCGGCGGGTATCGCAGATACGCAGTATTTT.

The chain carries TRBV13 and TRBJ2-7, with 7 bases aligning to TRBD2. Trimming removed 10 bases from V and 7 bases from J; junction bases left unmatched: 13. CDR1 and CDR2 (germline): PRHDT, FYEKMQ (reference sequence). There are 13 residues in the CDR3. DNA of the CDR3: TGTGCCACTAAACTAGCGTCGCTGGGGGAGCAGTACTTC. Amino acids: CATKLASLGEQYF.

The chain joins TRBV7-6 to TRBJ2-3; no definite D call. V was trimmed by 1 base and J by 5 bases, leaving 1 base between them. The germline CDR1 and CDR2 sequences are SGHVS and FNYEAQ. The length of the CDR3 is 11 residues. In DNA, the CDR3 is TGTGCCAGCAGCTTAGAAGATACGCAGTATTTT. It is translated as CASSLEDTQYF.

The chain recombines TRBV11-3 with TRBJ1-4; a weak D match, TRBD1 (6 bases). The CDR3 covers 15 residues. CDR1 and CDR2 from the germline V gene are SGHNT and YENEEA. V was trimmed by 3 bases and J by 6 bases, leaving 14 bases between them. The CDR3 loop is CASSFPFYRDEKLFF. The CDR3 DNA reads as TGTGCCAGCAGCTTCCCTTTCTACAGGGATGAAAAACTGTTTTTT.

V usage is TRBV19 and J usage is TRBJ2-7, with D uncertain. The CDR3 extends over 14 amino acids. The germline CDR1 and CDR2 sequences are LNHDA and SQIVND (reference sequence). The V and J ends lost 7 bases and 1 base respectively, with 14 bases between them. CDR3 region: CASKLREGSYEQYF. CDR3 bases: TGTGCCAGTAAGTTACGAGAAGGGTCCTACGAGCAGTACTTC. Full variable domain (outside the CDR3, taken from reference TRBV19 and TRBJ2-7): DGGITQSPKYLFRKEGQNVTLSCEQNLNHDAMYWYRQDPGQGLRLIYYSQIVNDFQKGDIAEGYSVSREKKESFPLTVTSAQKNPTAFYLCASKLREGSYEQYFGPGTRLTVT.

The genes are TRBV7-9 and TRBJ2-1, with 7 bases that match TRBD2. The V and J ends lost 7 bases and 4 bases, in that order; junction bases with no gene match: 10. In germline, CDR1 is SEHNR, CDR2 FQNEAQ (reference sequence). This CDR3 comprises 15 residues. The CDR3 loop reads CASTFGTSEYNEQFF. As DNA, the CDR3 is TGTGCCAGCACCTTTGGAACTAGCGAATACAATGAGCAGTTCTTC.